This TCR beta chain was identified during a study of blood T cell repertoires in COVID-19. The method was immunoSEQ multiplex PCR; TCRdb's version includes in-frame clones alone and lacks a portion of them. The profile shows roughly 250,000 clones, approximately 86% of them singletons. The V gene lost 4 bases and the J gene lost 3 bases, with 13 bases spanning the gap. Germline CDR1 and CDR2: SGHNT and YYREEE (reference sequence). The CDR3 length is 15 residues. The rearrangement uses TRBV5-4 and TRBJ2-2; a possible D gene is TRBD2 (6 bases). Sequencing was carried out using peripheral blood. This TCR derives from a man aged 35 to 55 who had recovered from COVID-19. The CDR3 here is CASSRSWGDTGELFF. The CDR3 bases are TGTGCCAGCAGCCGCTCTTGGGGGGACACCGGGGAGCTGTTTTTT.